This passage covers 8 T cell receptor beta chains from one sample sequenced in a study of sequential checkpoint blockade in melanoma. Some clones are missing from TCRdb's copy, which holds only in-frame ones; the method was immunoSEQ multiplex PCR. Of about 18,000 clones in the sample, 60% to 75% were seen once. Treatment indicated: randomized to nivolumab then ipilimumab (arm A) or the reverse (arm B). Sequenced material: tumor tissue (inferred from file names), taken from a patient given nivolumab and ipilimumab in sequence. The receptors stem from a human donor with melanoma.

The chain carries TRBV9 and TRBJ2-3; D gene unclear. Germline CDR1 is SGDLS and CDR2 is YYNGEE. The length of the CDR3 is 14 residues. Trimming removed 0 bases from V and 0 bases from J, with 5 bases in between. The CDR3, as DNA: TGTGCCAGCAGCGTAGGGGGTAGCACAGATACGCAGTATTTT. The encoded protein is CASSVGGSTDTQYF.

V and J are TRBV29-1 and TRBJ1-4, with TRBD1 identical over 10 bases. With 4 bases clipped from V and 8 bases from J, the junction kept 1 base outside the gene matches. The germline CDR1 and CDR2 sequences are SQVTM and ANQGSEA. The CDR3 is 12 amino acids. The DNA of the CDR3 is TGCAGCGTTGTGGGACAGGGGGAAAAACTGTTTTTT. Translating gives CSVVGQGEKLFF.

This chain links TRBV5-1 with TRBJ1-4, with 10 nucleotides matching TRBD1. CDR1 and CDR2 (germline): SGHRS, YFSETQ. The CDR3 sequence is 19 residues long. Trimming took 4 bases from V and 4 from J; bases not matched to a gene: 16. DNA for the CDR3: TGCGCCAGCAGCAAGAAGACAGGGGGCCAATCCGCTCTTAATGAAAAACTGTTTTTT. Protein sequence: CASSKKTGGQSALNEKLFF.

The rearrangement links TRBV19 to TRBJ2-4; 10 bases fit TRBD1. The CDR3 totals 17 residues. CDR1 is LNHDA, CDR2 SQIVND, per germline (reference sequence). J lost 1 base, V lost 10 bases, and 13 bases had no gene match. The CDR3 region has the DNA TGTGCCACCCGGGACAGGGGTGGGCGTGCGGCCAAAAACATTCAGTACTTC. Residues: CATRDRGGRAAKNIQYF.

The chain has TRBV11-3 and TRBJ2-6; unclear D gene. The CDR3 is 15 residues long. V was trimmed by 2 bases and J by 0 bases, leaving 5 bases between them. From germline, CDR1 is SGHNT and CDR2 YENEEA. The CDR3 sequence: CASSLYSSGANVLTF. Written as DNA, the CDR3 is TGTGCCAGCAGCTTATACAGCTCTGGGGCCAACGTCCTGACTTTC.

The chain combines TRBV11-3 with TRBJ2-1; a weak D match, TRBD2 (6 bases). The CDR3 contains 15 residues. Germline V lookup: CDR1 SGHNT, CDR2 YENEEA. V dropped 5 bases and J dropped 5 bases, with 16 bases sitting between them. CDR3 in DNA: TGTGCCAGCAGCCGTCCGGGACTCGGGGACAATGAGCAGTTCTTC. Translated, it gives CASSRPGLGDNEQFF.

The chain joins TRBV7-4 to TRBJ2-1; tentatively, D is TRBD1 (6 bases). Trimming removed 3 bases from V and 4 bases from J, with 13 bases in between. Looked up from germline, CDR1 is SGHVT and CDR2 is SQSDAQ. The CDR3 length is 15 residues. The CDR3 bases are TGTGCCAGCAGCTTGCCGGACAGAGGGTACAATGAGCAGTTCTTC. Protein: CASSLPDRGYNEQFF.

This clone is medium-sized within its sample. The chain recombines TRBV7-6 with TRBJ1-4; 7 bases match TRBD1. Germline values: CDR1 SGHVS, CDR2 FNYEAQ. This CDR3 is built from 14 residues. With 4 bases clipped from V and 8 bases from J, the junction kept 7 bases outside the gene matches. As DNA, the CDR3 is TGTGCCAGCAGCTCTAGGGGGGGACAGGAAAAACTGTTTTTT. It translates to CASSSRGGQEKLFF. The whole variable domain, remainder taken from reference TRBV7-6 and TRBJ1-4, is GAGVSQSPRYKVTKRGQDVALRCDPISGHVSLYWYRQALGQGPEFLTYFNYEAQQDKSGLPNDRFSAERPEGSISTLTIQRTEQRDSAMYRCASSSRGGQEKLFFGSGTQLSVL.